Listed here are 18 T cell receptor beta chains from one sample, sequenced in a study of blood T cell repertoires in COVID-19 (dated by TCRdb to 2020 to 2021). The library was produced with the immunoSEQ multiplex PCR assay. Here the immuneACCESS table is served through TCRdb, limited to in-frame sequences with V and J called. Missing clones are a known gap in these copies; in checked studies unresolved V genes cover under half, and the rest lacks a known reason. This sample gives more than 90,000 clones in total; 65% to 80% of them show up just once. The top ten constitute around 2.3% of the sample. The material sequenced was peripheral blood. These receptors were obtained from a man over 45 with acute or convalescent COVID-19.

Notes on this clone: The junction does not match germline at one end; this may be a read error. The V and J genes are TRBV4-1 and TRBJ2-5, with 7 bases that match TRBD2. The CDR3 totals 14 residues. Per the germline V gene, CDR1 is MGHRA and CDR2 is YSYEKL. CDR3: CASSKELALETQYF. The CDR3 bases are TGCGCCAGCAGCAAAGAACTAGCGTTAGAGACCCAGTACTTC.

The chain recombines TRBV14 with TRBJ1-2; the D gene is possibly TRBD1 (6 bases). CDR3 length equals 13 residues. Per the germline V gene, CDR1 is SGHDN and CDR2 is FVKESK. Trimming shortened V by 4 bases and J by 3 bases, and 9 bases separated the two germline ends. The CDR3 bases are TGTGCCAGCAGCCGGTACAGGGACTATGGCTACACCTTC. It specifies CASSRYRDYGYTF.

The chain recombines TRBV19 with TRBJ2-2; no definite D call. The CDR3 extends over 13 amino acids. Germline V lookup: CDR1 LNHDA, CDR2 SQIVND (reference sequence). Trimming took off 5 bases at V and 5 bases at J, with 9 bases between the two ends. CDR3 loop: CASSPTSTGELFF. The CDR3 region has the DNA TGTGCCAGTAGTCCGACATCTACCGGGGAGCTGTTTTTT.

This chain joins TRBV25-1 and TRBJ1-2; TRBD1 is a possible D gene (6 bases). The germline V and J ends were trimmed by 2 bases and 3 bases, with 13 bases remaining between them. The CDR3 runs 15 residues. Germline loops: CDR1 MGHDK, CDR2 SYGVNS. CDR3 coding DNA: TGTGCCAGCAGTGAAGGGCAGGGGTTCTACTATGGCTACACCTTC. Amino acids: CASSEGQGFYYGYTF.

Remarks on this clone: The sample contains more than one DNA sequence encoding this CDR3. The chain carries TRBV19 and TRBJ2-7, with TRBD2 identical over 12 bases. Trimming cost V 6 bases and J 2 bases; bases outside gene matches: 5. This CDR3 region has 15 residues. CDR1 and CDR2 (germline): LNHDA, SQIVND (reference sequence). In nucleotides, the CDR3 is TGTGCCAGTAGCCTCGGACTAGCGGGGACCTACGAGCAGTACTTC. Encoded protein: CASSLGLAGTYEQYF.

The rearrangement links TRBV19 to TRBJ1-2, with 7 bases identical to TRBD1. The V and J ends lost 6 bases and 4 bases, in that order; junction bases with no gene match: 8. Germline CDR1 and CDR2: LNHDA and SQIVND (reference sequence). The CDR3 contains 14 residues. The CDR3 protein is CASRQTGSSYGYTF. CDR3 coding DNA: TGTGCCAGTAGACAGACAGGGAGCAGCTATGGCTACACCTTC.

The CDR3 protein is CASSLAARGGRGTQYF. In DNA, the CDR3 is TGCGCCAGCAGCTTGGCCGCGCGGGGGGGCCGAGGCACCCAGTACTTC. This chain uses TRBV5-1 with TRBJ2-5; 9 positions match TRBD2. Germline CDR1 reads SGHRS; CDR2 reads YFSETQ. This CDR3 spans 16 amino acids. V was pared by 0 bases and J by 8 bases, with 11 bases of the junction left unmatched.

The rearrangement links TRBV28 to TRBJ1-1; 7 positions agree with TRBD1. The CDR3 runs 13 residues. Trimming cost V 6 bases and J 5 bases; bases outside gene matches: 6. CDR1 is MDHEN, CDR2 SYDVKM, per germline. This CDR3 is CASSNRGGTEAFF. DNA for the CDR3: TGTGCCAGCAGCAACAGGGGTGGGACTGAAGCTTTCTTT.

V and J are TRBV9 and TRBJ1-5, with a tentative D call TRBD1 (5 bases). The germline V and J ends were trimmed by 3 bases and 4 bases, with 20 bases remaining between them. This CDR3 has 17 amino acids. The germline gives CDR1 SGDLS, CDR2 YYNGEE. CDR3 protein: CASSAALGHQKNQPQHF. In DNA form, the CDR3 reads TGTGCCAGCAGCGCCGCCCTTGGACACCAAAAGAATCAGCCCCAGCATTTT.

This rearrangement joins TRBV10-3 to TRBJ1-5, with TRBD1 as a possible D gene (6 bases). CDR1 is ENHRY and CDR2 is SYGVKD in the germline V gene. The CDR3 is 16 residues long. With 6 bases removed from V and 5 bases from J, the gap between germline ends came to 20 bases. The CDR3 sequence: CAIRNSQGSNDQPQHF. As DNA, the CDR3 is TGTGCCATCAGGAATTCACAGGGTTCCAACGATCAGCCCCAGCATTTT.

This chain links TRBV28 with TRBJ1-1, with 7 positions matching TRBD1. The germline CDR1 and CDR2 sequences are MDHEN and SYDVKM. This CDR3 comprises 16 residues. V trimming: 5 bases; J trimming: 5 bases; junction bases outside the gene matches: 14. The CDR3 nucleotides read TGTGCCAGCAGTCGGACCCGACAGGGAGTAGGAACTGAAGCTTTCTTT. Amino acids: CASSRTRQGVGTEAFF.

This chain joins TRBV18 and TRBJ2-1; 8 bases line up with TRBD1. The CDR3 is 16 residues long. The V segment lost 3 bases and the J segment 5 bases; nucleotides outside the gene matches: 9. Germline CDR1 and CDR2: KGHSH and LQKENI. The CDR3 loop reads CASSPKGQAWDNEQFF. The CDR3 DNA reads TGTGCCAGCTCACCTAAGGGACAGGCTTGGGACAATGAGCAGTTCTTC. The whole variable domain, filled in from reference TRBV18 and TRBJ2-1, reads NAGVMQNPRHLVRRRGQEARLRCSPMKGHSHVYWYRQLPEEGLKFMVYLQKENIIDESGMPKERFSAEFPKEGPSILRIQQVVRGDSAAYFCASSPKGQAWDNEQFFGPGTRLTVL.

V gene TRBV28 combines with J gene TRBJ1-1; D is unresolved. The CDR3 is 12 residues long. V was shortened by 4 bases and J by 5 bases, with 8 bases between the two germline ends. CDR1 is MDHEN and CDR2 is SYDVKM in the germline V gene. The CDR3 nucleotides are TGTGCCAGCAGTTCGGCTAGTACTGAAGCTTTCTTT. It specifies CASSSASTEAFF.

This sequence joins TRBV27 and TRBJ1-6; D is uncertain. Per the germline V gene, CDR1 is MNHEY and CDR2 is SMNVEV (reference sequence). The length of the CDR3 is 12 residues. The V end was cut by 6 bases, the J end by 10 bases, with 10 bases between. This chain's CDR3 is CASRQSNSPLHF. The CDR3 nucleotides are TGTGCCAGCAGGCAATCTAACTCACCCCTCCACTTT.

This chain joins TRBV7-9 and TRBJ2-5; unclear D gene. V was trimmed by 4 bases and J by 4 bases, leaving 16 bases between them. This CDR3 contains 15 residues. The V gene's germline CDR1 is SEHNR and CDR2 FQNEAQ (reference sequence). CDR3 sequence reads: CASSSTNRQGETQYF. As DNA, the CDR3 is TGTGCCAGCAGCTCCACCAACCGACAAGGAGAGACCCAGTACTTC.

This clone was detected only once. The identical CDR3 is also encoded by other nucleotide sequences in the sample. This rearrangement joins TRBV5-1 to TRBJ2-5; TRBD2 matches at 7 bases. CDR1 and CDR2 from the germline V gene are SGHRS and YFSETQ. The CDR3 runs 14 residues. Germline trimming cut 4 bases from V and 2 bases from J; bases unmatched to any gene: 5. CDR3 amino acids: CASSLGTIQETQYF. For the CDR3, the DNA is TGCGCCAGCAGCCTAGGGACTATACAAGAGACCCAGTACTTC.

The V call is TRBV7-9, the J call TRBJ1-2; unclear D gene. This CDR3 contains 15 residues. The germline V gene encodes CDR1 SEHNR and CDR2 FQNEAQ (reference sequence). V gave up 0 bases and J gave up 4 bases, with 12 bases separating them. The CDR3 region has the DNA TGTGCCAGCAGCTTAGCGTCTAGCTTTGGCTATGGCTACACCTTC. Translation: CASSLASSFGYGYTF.

The chain recombines TRBV19 with TRBJ1-3, with D maybe TRBD1 (6 bases). CDR3 length: 14 residues. Germline loops: CDR1 LNHDA, CDR2 SQIVND (reference sequence). V was pared by 6 bases and J by 5 bases, with 14 bases between. CDR3 bases: TGTGCCAGTAGATCCGGGACACGTCGAAACACCATATATTTT. Translation gives CASRSGTRRNTIYF.